This T cell receptor (beta chain) stems from a study of beta chain features in type 1 diabetes. A few counts support this clone. V dropped 0 bases and J dropped 4 bases, with 9 bases sitting between them. This CDR3 spans 14 amino acids. Germline assignment: CDR1 LGHNA and CDR2 YSLEER. Sequenced material consisted of expressed TCRB transcripts (all of the isolated RNA was reverse transcribed). Profiled with immunoSEQ multiplex PCR; TCRdb holds only in-frame clones, not every one. In the table there are around 240,000 clones, roughly two thirds of which are singletons. The J gene is TRBJ2-5, the V gene TRBV4-3, with a possible D match to TRBD2 (6 bases). Material: naive CD4+ T cells from blood. This clonotype originated in a man aged 25-40 years in good health. As DNA, the CDR3 is TGCGCCAGCAGCCAAGAGCAACTAGCAGAGACCCAGTACTTC. It codes for CASSQEQLAETQYF.